The 28 T cell receptor beta chains below were found in one sample sequenced in a study of T cell responses to AZD1222 COVID-19 vaccine (dated by TCRdb to about 2021). Libraries were built with the immunoSEQ multiplex PCR assay. The table was pulled from immuneACCESS by TCRdb, which kept in-frame rearrangements only. Such tables lose some clones; where checked, under half of the loss comes from unresolved V genes, and the rest has no known cause. The sample contains about 260,000 clones, roughly 93% of them found a single time. The ten largest clones add up to approximately 0.52% of the sample. The time point label for this specimen denotes: baseline before first vaccination. The starting material was peripheral blood, obtained on day 0 of AZD1222 vaccination. These receptors all stem from an adult in good health.

This clone was picked up a small number of times. This chain uses TRBV28 with TRBJ1-2; no firm D call. V was shortened by 7 bases and J by 6 bases, with 15 bases between the two germline ends. The germline gives CDR1 MDHEN, CDR2 SYDVKM. The CDR3 is 13 residues long. DNA of the CDR3: TGTGCCAGCATCAAAGAAAGGGTTCATGGCTACACCTTC. Protein sequence: CASIKERVHGYTF.

The V call is TRBV28, the J call TRBJ1-1; D perhaps matches TRBD1 (6 bases). In germline, CDR1 is MDHEN, CDR2 SYDVKM. With 5 bases removed from V and 3 bases from J, the gap between germline ends came to 13 bases. CDR3 length: 14 amino acids. CDR3 DNA: TGTGCCAGCAGTGAGGCAGGGGCTGACACTGAAGCTTTCTTT. It encodes CASSEAGADTEAFF.

The chain joins TRBV6-5 to TRBJ1-1; D gene unclear. There are 15 residues in the CDR3. From germline, CDR1 is MNHEY and CDR2 SVGAGI. V lost 2 bases, J lost 0 bases, and 10 bases lay in between. In nucleotides, the CDR3 is TGTGCCAGCAGTTACGGAGGATCCATGAACACTGAAGCTTTCTTT. Amino acids: CASSYGGSMNTEAFF.

This clone is a singleton in its sample. The rearrangement uses TRBV3-1 (or the pseudogene TRBV3-2) and TRBJ2-3; D may be TRBD2 (5 bases). The CDR3 runs 15 residues. V lost 4 bases, J lost 0 bases, and 11 bases lay in between. CDR1 LGHDT and CDR2 YNNKEL come from the germline V gene (reference sequence). CDR3 loop: CASSRDGVSTDTQYF. CDR3 coding DNA: TGTGCCAGCAGCCGAGACGGGGTGAGCACAGATACGCAGTATTTT.

The chain combines TRBV4-1 with TRBJ1-1; D uncertain. Trimming removed 4 bases at V and 1 base at J, with 10 bases between. CDR1 is MGHRA and CDR2 is YSYEKL in the germline V gene. The CDR3 spans 14 residues. The CDR3, as DNA: TGCGCCAGCAGCCTCGCCCACGCGAACACTGAAGCTTTCTTT. Translation: CASSLAHANTEAFF.

Points on this clone: The same CDR3 also results from other DNA sequences found in this sample. This rearrangement joins TRBV19 to TRBJ2-7; perhaps D is TRBD1 or TRBD2 (5 bases each). This CDR3 has 14 residues. Germline values: CDR1 LNHDA, CDR2 SQIVND (reference sequence). V was clipped by 5 bases and J by 2 bases, with 13 bases between them. DNA for the CDR3: TGTGCCAGTAGTCCCGGGACGGGACCCTACGAGCAGTACTTC. Its translation: CASSPGTGPYEQYF.

This chain uses TRBV9 with TRBJ2-2; D is possibly TRBD1 (5 bases). This CDR3 has 15 residues. The V gene lost 4 bases and the J gene lost 3 bases, with 13 bases spanning the gap. Germline CDR1 and CDR2: SGDLS and YYNGEE. CDR3 in amino acids: CASSLVVGDTGELFF. The CDR3 DNA is TGTGCCAGCAGCTTAGTGGTAGGGGACACCGGGGAGCTGTTTTTT.

The chain combines TRBV5-4 with TRBJ1-2; 7 bases are shared with TRBD1. Germline loops: CDR1 SGHNT, CDR2 YYREEE (reference sequence). The CDR3 has 17 residues. Trimming took 6 bases from V and 4 from J; bases not matched to a gene: 18. The chain's CDR3 is CASKTVGGGGRSYGYTF. DNA for the CDR3: TGTGCCAGCAAGACAGTGGGCGGAGGGGGCAGGTCCTATGGCTACACCTTC. The full variable domain, completed using reference TRBV5-4 and TRBJ1-2, is ETGVTQSPTHLIKTRGQQVTLRCSSQSGHNTVSWYQQALGQGPQFIFQYYREEENGRGNFPPRFSGLQFPNYSSELNVNALELDDSALYLCASKTVGGGGRSYGYTFGSGTRLTVV.

The chain is built from TRBV5-1 and TRBJ2-7; D unclear. V gave up 1 base and J gave up 5 bases, with 13 bases separating them. Germline V gene lookup returns CDR1 SGHRS and CDR2 YFSETQ. The CDR3 sequence is 14 residues long. CDR3 residues: CASSLKGTSDEQYF. In DNA form, the CDR3 reads TGCGCCAGCAGCTTGAAGGGCACCTCGGACGAGCAGTACTTC. Complete variable domain (other parts from reference TRBV5-1 and TRBJ2-7): KAGVTQTPRYLIKTRGQQVTLSCSPISGHRSVSWYQQTPGQGLQFLFEYFSETQRNKGNFPGRFSGRQFSNSRSEMNVSTLELGDSALYLCASSLKGTSDEQYFGPGTRLTVT.

The V and J genes are TRBV20-1 and TRBJ1-2; no clear D gene. The CDR3 extends over 13 amino acids. The V end lost 3 bases, the J end lost 0 bases, and 8 bases lay between the germline ends. CDR1 is DFQATT and CDR2 is SNEGSKA in the germline V gene (reference sequence). The chain's CDR3 is CSASEQPNYGYTF. The CDR3 DNA reads TGCAGTGCTAGTGAACAACCTAACTATGGCTACACCTTC.

The chain joins TRBV7-2 to TRBJ2-3; tentatively, D is TRBD2 (5 bases). Trimming cost V 3 bases and J 8 bases, with 9 bases left between them. Germline CDR1 is SGHTA and CDR2 is FQGNSA. The CDR3 totals 12 residues. The CDR3 bases are TGTGCCAGCAGCTTTGGGAGTCCTACGCAGTATTTT. Amino acid sequence: CASSFGSPTQYF.

This clone was picked up one time. This rearrangement joins TRBV11-2 to TRBJ1-3; 9 bases are a match to TRBD1. With 3 bases clipped from V and 2 bases from J, the junction kept 2 bases outside the gene matches. This CDR3 is built from 15 residues. Germline assignment: CDR1 SGHAT and CDR2 FQNNGV. The CDR3: CASSFRTGAGNTIYF. CDR3 DNA: TGTGCCAGCAGCTTCCGGACAGGGGCTGGAAACACCATATATTTT. Supplemented by reference TRBV11-2 and TRBJ1-3, the full variable domain reads EAGVAQSPRYKIIEKRQSVAFWCNPISGHATLYWYQQILGQGPKLLIQFQNNGVVDDSQLPKDRFSAERLKGVDSTLKIQPAKLEDSAVYLCASSFRTGAGNTIYFGEGSWLTVV.

The CDR3 protein is CSASPVGNTDTQYF. The CDR3 nucleotides are TGCAGTGCTAGTCCCGTAGGGAACACAGATACGCAGTATTTT. V usage is TRBV20-1 and J usage is TRBJ2-3; D unresolved. Germline V gene sequence: CDR1 DFQATT, CDR2 SNEGSKA (reference sequence). V dropped 3 bases and J dropped 2 bases, with 12 bases sitting between them. CDR3 length: 14 amino acids.

The chain links TRBV6-5 to TRBJ2-7; 8 bases are a match to TRBD1. Trimming cost V 6 bases and J 2 bases; bases outside gene matches: 6. The CDR3 is 14 residues long. Germline CDR1 MNHEY, CDR2 SVGAGI. This CDR3 is CASRATGVAYEQYF. For the CDR3, the DNA is TGTGCCAGCAGGGCGACAGGGGTAGCCTACGAGCAGTACTTC.

This clone has just one count. The chain combines TRBV2 with TRBJ1-1; D is perhaps TRBD1 (5 bases). V was clipped by 5 bases and J by 2 bases, with 15 bases between them. The CDR3 extends over 15 amino acids. Germline assignment: CDR1 SNHLY and CDR2 FYNNEI. The CDR3 loop is CASSQFLTANTEAFF. The CDR3 DNA follows: TGTGCCAGCAGTCAATTCCTGACAGCAAACACTGAAGCTTTCTTT.

The chain has TRBV25-1 and TRBJ1-1, with unresolved D. The CDR3 spans 12 residues. In germline, CDR1 is MGHDK, CDR2 SYGVNS. V lost 6 bases, J lost 2 bases, and 7 bases lay in between. CDR3 region: CASRFGNTEAFF. The CDR3 DNA sequence: TGTGCCAGCAGGTTTGGTAACACTGAAGCTTTCTTT.

Here the CDR3 reads CASSPPNLAGGQYEQYF. For the CDR3, the DNA is TGTGCCAGCTCACCCCCTAATTTAGCGGGAGGTCAATACGAGCAGTACTTC. This chain connects TRBV18 to TRBJ2-7; TRBD2 matches 10 bases. CDR1 and CDR2 (germline): KGHSH, LQKENI. V lost 3 bases and J lost 4; bases outside the gene matches: 12. The CDR3 sequence is 17 residues long.

The gene calls are TRBV4-1 and TRBJ2-3; 8 bases agree with TRBD2. V shed 0 bases, J shed 5 bases, and the junction held 7 bases outside the gene matches. From germline, CDR1 is MGHRA and CDR2 YSYEKL. This CDR3 is 16 amino acids long. In DNA form, the CDR3 reads TGCGCCAGCAGCCAAGACGGGACTAGGGGAGGAGATACGCAGTATTTT. Translating it yields CASSQDGTRGGDTQYF.

The CDR3 DNA is TGTGCCAGCTCAACCTTGGGGGGCACCGGGGAGCTGTTTTTT. Its protein is CASSTLGGTGELFF. V usage is TRBV28 and J usage is TRBJ2-2; D possibly corresponds to TRBD2 (6 bases). The germline V and J ends were trimmed by 8 bases and 4 bases, with 14 bases remaining between them. The CDR3 is 14 amino acids. Germline CDR1 and CDR2: MDHEN and SYDVKM. The variable domain in full, completed from reference TRBV28 and TRBJ2-2, reads DVKVTQSSRYLVKRTGEKVFLECVQDMDHENMFWYRQDPGLGLRLIYFSYDVKMKEKGDIPEGYSVSREKKERFSLILESASTNQTSMYLCASSTLGGTGELFFGEGSRLTVL.

The CDR3 DNA sequence: TGTGCCAGCAGCCGCCGGGACGACGATGAAGCTTTCTTT. This sequence encodes CASSRRDDDEAFF. The J gene is TRBJ1-1, the V gene TRBV3-1 (or the pseudogene TRBV3-2), with TRBD1 as a possible D gene (5 bases). Germline V gene sequence: CDR1 LGHDT, CDR2 YNNKEL (reference sequence). The CDR3 has 13 amino acids. V lost 4 bases, J lost 7 bases, and 13 bases lay in between.

The CDR3 DNA reads TGTGCCAGCAGCCGGGGAAGTGAGCGCACAGATACGCAGTATTTT. It translates to CASSRGSERTDTQYF. The rearrangement links TRBV11-2 to TRBJ2-3, with TRBD2 as a possible D gene (5 bases). The V and J ends lost 5 bases and 1 base respectively, with 13 bases between them. Germline V gives CDR1 SGHAT, CDR2 FQNNGV. The CDR3 contains 15 residues.

The chain couples TRBV9 to TRBJ2-2, with a weak D call TRBD2 (6 bases). The CDR3 runs 16 residues. Germline V gene lookup returns CDR1 SGDLS and CDR2 YYNGEE. V dropped 3 bases and J dropped 3 bases, with 15 bases sitting between them. The CDR3 bases are TGTGCCAGCAGCGCACGATCGGGACTCCACACCGGGGAGCTGTTTTTT. Amino acid sequence: CASSARSGLHTGELFF.

This chain connects TRBV4-3 to TRBJ2-7; the D gene could be TRBD1 or TRBD2 (5 bases each). Germline V gene data show CDR1 as LGHNA and CDR2 as YSLEER. Trimming took off 1 base at V and 0 bases at J, with 13 bases between the two ends. The CDR3 runs to 16 residues. The chain's CDR3 is CASSQVVAGTSYEQYF. Here the CDR3 DNA reads TGCGCCAGCAGCCAAGTGGTGGCAGGGACCTCCTACGAGCAGTACTTC.

This chain uses TRBV6-6 with TRBJ2-7, with TRBD1 matching 12 bases. V lost 5 bases and J lost 6; bases outside the gene matches: 11. The CDR3 covers 16 residues. Germline CDR1 is MNHNY and CDR2 is SVGAGI (reference sequence). The CDR3 nucleotides read TGTGCCAGCAGTAAAGGGACAGGGGGCCCCCTCGGCGAGCAGTACTTC. It specifies CASSKGTGGPLGEQYF.

The CDR3 DNA reads TGCGCCAGCAGCCAATTCGGTAATCAGCCCCAGCATTTT. Its protein product is CASSQFGNQPQHF. V gene TRBV4-1 combines with J gene TRBJ1-5; D not resolved. CDR3 size: 13 residues. Germline V gives CDR1 MGHRA, CDR2 YSYEKL. The V gene lost 2 bases and the J gene lost 4 bases, with 6 bases spanning the gap.

V and J are TRBV4-1 and TRBJ1-4; TRBD1 matches 11 bases. Per the germline V gene, CDR1 is MGHRA and CDR2 is YSYEKL. Germline trimming cut 2 bases from V and 8 bases from J; bases unmatched to any gene: 4. The CDR3 is 15 residues long. The CDR3 spells CASSQTGTGGEKLFF. CDR3 sequence (DNA): TGCGCCAGCAGCCAAACCGGGACAGGGGGGGAAAAACTGTTTTTT.

With respect to this clone: Other DNA sequences in this sample translate to the same CDR3. The V gene is TRBV18, the J gene TRBJ2-7; D is perhaps TRBD1 (6 bases). Germline CDR1 KGHSH, CDR2 LQKENI. The ends were cut back, 3 bases at V and 5 bases at J, with 8 bases in the middle. The CDR3 has 12 residues. Here the CDR3 reads CASSPSGDEQYF. In nucleotides, the CDR3 is TGTGCCAGCTCACCCTCAGGGGACGAGCAGTACTTC.

This clone was counted a single time. The rearrangement uses TRBV19 and TRBJ2-5, with 8 bases aligning to TRBD2. Germline V gene sequence: CDR1 LNHDA, CDR2 SQIVND (reference sequence). The CDR3 spans 16 residues. Trimming cost V 6 bases and J 2 bases; bases outside gene matches: 11. CDR3 nucleotides: TGTGCCAGTAGGCCGAGGGGAGCGGGGGTTCAAGAGACCCAGTACTTC. Translation: CASRPRGAGVQETQYF.